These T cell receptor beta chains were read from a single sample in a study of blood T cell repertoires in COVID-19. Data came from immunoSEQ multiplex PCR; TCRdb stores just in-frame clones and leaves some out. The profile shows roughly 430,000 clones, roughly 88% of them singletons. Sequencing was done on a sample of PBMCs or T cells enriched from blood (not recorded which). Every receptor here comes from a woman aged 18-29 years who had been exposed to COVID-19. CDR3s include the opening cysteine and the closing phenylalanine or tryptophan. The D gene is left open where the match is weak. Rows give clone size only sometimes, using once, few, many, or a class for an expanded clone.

CASSLYHRATDTQYF TGTGCCAGCAGTTTATACCACAGGGCGACAGATACGCAGTATTTT NA NA TRBJ2-3 TRBV28
CSAVGNRVGYTF TGCAGCGCCGTTGGGAACAGGGTTGGCTACACCTTC NA few TRBJ1-2 TRBV29-1
CASSGSVNEQFF TGTGCCAGCAGTGGTAGCGTGAATGAGCAGTTCTTC NA NA TRBJ2-1 TRBV27
CASSLDPRGLDTGELFF TGTGCCAGCAGCTTAGATCCCAGGGGGCTCGACACCGGGGAGCTGTTTTTT TRBD1 NA TRBJ2-2 TRBV11-3
CASSLHGTRSYEQYF TGTGCCAGCAGCTTACACGGGACTAGGTCATACGAGCAGTACTTC TRBD2 NA TRBJ2-7 TRBV7-2
CSVAHSLYEQYF TGCAGCGTAGCCCACAGCCTCTACGAGCAGTACTTC NA once TRBJ2-7 TRBV29-1
CASSKGRPRGDTQYF TGTGCCAGCAGCAAAGGGCGACCACGGGGGGATACGCAGTATTTT NA NA TRBJ2-3 TRBV21-1
CASSSGTGGKYGYTF TGTGCCAGCAGTTCCGGGACAGGTGGAAAGTATGGCTACACCTTC TRBD1 NA TRBJ1-2 TRBV28
CASSPDGGTGELFF TGCGCCAGCAGCCCCGACGGGGGGACCGGGGAGCTGTTTTTT TRBD2 NA TRBJ2-2 TRBV5-1
CASSQELLGGETQYF TGTGCCAGCAGCCAAGAGCTGCTAGGGGGAGAGACCCAGTACTTC NA NA TRBJ2-5 TRBV3-1/TRBV3-2
CASSLSMGHLEVWTQYF TGCGCCAGCAGCTTGTCGATGGGACACCTCGAGGTTTGGACCCAGTACTTC NA NA TRBJ2-5 TRBV5-1
CAILAGADTQYF TGTGCCATCCTAGCGGGAGCAGATACGCAGTATTTT TRBD2 NA TRBJ2-3 TRBV2
CSASPRTSAYNEQFF TGCAGTGCTAGTCCTCGGACTAGCGCCTACAATGAGCAGTTCTTC TRBD2 once TRBJ2-1 TRBV20-1
CASSPVLVGRTGELFF TGTGCCAGCTCACCGGTACTAGTCGGGAGGACCGGGGAGCTGTTTTTT TRBD2 NA TRBJ2-2 TRBV18